Listed below are T cell receptor beta chains from one sample, sequenced in a study of T cell responses to AZD1222 COVID-19 vaccine. Here immunoSEQ multiplex PCR was the method, and the copy in TCRdb shows in-frame clones only, minus some. The sample has 80,000 to 95,000 clones, 70% to 85% seen once; the top ten hold under 25%. The specimen comprised peripheral blood, sampled on day 0 of AZD1222 vaccination. These receptors originate from an adult in good health. The CDR3 runs from the conserved cysteine through the conserved F or W. The D gene is left open where the match is weak. Size tells how often a clone was seen (once, few, many) or the class of an expanded clone, and some rows leave it out.

18,TRBD2,TRBV24-1,TRBJ2-1,.,CATSDFGAASGSLNEQFF,TGTGCCACCAGTGATTTTGGGGCCGCTAGCGGGAGTCTGAATGAGCAGTTCTTC
15,TRBD2,TRBV7-8,TRBJ2-3,.,CASSPTGTSKDTQYF,TGTGCCAGCAGCCCAACCGGGACTAGCAAGGATACGCAGTATTTT
19,.,TRBV23-1,TRBJ2-7,.,CASSQSSQGWDDLLYEQYF,TGCGCCAGCAGTCAATCGAGTCAGGGGTGGGATGACCTGTTGTACGAGCAGTACTTC
13,TRBD1,TRBV6-4,TRBJ2-5,.,CASSGDRGETQYF,TGTGCCAGCAGTGGAGACAGGGGAGAGACCCAGTACTTC
12,.,TRBV9,TRBJ2-3,.,CASSAQTDTQYF,TGTGCCAGCAGCGCCCAAACAGATACGCAGTATTTT
13,.,TRBV19,TRBJ1-1,.,CASSPDIYTEAFF,TGTGCCAGTAGCCCCGACATTTACACTGAAGCTTTCTTT
16,.,TRBV7-6,TRBJ1-6,.,CASSLIMDSDNSPLHF,TGTGCTAGCAGCTTAATAATGGACAGCGATAATTCACCCCTCCACTTT
14,.,TRBV29-1,TRBJ2-1,once,CSVEAGTLYNEQFF,TGCAGCGTTGAAGCCGGGACTCTATACAATGAGCAGTTCTTC
12,TRBD2,TRBV7-8,TRBJ2-3,.,CASSPGLASPYF,TGTGCCAGCAGCCCGGGACTAGCTTCTCCGTATTTT
14,TRBD1,TRBV20-1,TRBJ1-3,.,CSASADRGGNTIYF,TGCAGTGCTAGTGCGGACAGGGGAGGGAACACCATATATTTT
14,.,TRBV28,TRBJ1-4,.,CASREMDTNEKLFF,TGTGCCAGCAGAGAAATGGATACTAATGAAAAACTGTTTTTT
16,.,TRBV19,TRBJ2-6,.,CASSSTVYSGANVLTF,TGTGCCAGTAGTTCGACAGTGTACTCTGGGGCCAACGTCCTGACTTTC
13,TRBD1,TRBV3-1/TRBV3-2,TRBJ1-1,.,CASSLGTVEEAFF,TGTGCCAGCAGCCTGGGGACAGTTGAAGAAGCTTTCTTT
13,.,TRBV6-5,TRBJ1-1,.,CASRLTLNTEAFF,TGTGCCAGCAGATTGACTTTGAACACTGAAGCTTTCTTT
14,TRBD1,TRBV11-2,TRBJ2-5,.,CASSRGQGEETQYF,TGTGCCAGCAGCAGAGGACAGGGGGAAGAGACCCAGTACTTC
16,TRBD2,TRBV28,TRBJ2-2,.,CASSDPTGGDTGELFF,TGTGCCAGCAGCGACCCTACGGGAGGCGACACCGGGGAGCTGTTTTTT
12,.,TRBV6-5,TRBJ2-5,.,CAVSSVSETQYF,TGTGCCGTCTCTTCGGTGTCGGAGACCCAGTACTTC
13,.,TRBV30,TRBJ2-3,once,CAWSVPRTDTQYF,TGTGCCTGGAGTGTTCCGCGCACAGATACGCAGTATTTT
16,.,TRBV11-2,TRBJ2-1,.,CASSHYGGRFIYEQFF,TGTGCCAGCAGTCATTATGGCGGACGATTCATCTATGAGCAGTTCTTC
13,.,TRBV2,TRBJ1-2,.,CASTPRRSYGYTF,TGTGCCAGCACCCCGAGGAGATCCTATGGCTACACCTTC
14,.,TRBV5-8,TRBJ2-7,.,CASSLVGLSYEQYF,TGTGCCAGCAGCTTGGTGGGGCTCTCCTACGAGCAGTACTTC
12,.,TRBV21-1,TRBJ1-2,.,CASSKGGHGYTF,TGTGCCAGCAGCAAAGGGGGGCATGGCTACACCTTC
15,TRBD2,TRBV6-5,TRBJ2-3,once,CASSREAGVTDTQYF,TGTGCCAGCAGCCGAGAAGCGGGAGTCACAGATACGCAGTATTTT
14,TRBD1,TRBV7-2,TRBJ2-3,once,CASSLHRGGDTQYF,TGTGCCAGCAGCTTACACAGGGGCGGGGATACGCAGTATTTT
15,.,TRBV7-2,TRBJ1-4,.,CASSLSRGPNEKLFF,TGTGCCAGCAGCTTAAGCAGGGGCCCTAATGAAAAACTGTTTTTT
18,.,TRBV28,TRBJ1-2,few,CASRFPLEGVLHNYGYTF,TGTGCCAGCAGATTTCCCTTAGAAGGGGTTCTTCATAACTATGGCTACACCTTC
15,.,TRBV6-5,TRBJ1-2,few,CASSWGAEGVYGYTF,TGTGCCAGCAGTTGGGGCGCCGAGGGGGTTTATGGCTACACCTTC
13,.,TRBV7-2,TRBJ1-5,few,CASSLTGMDPQHF,TGTGCCAGCAGCTTAACGGGGATGGATCCCCAGCATTTT
15,TRBD1,TRBV28,TRBJ2-1,.,CASRAGTGGYNEQFF,TGTGCCAGCAGAGCCGGGACAGGGGGATACAATGAGCAGTTCTTC
12,TRBD2,TRBV11-2,TRBJ2-5,.,CASSLMTGGQYF,TGTGCCAGCAGCTTAATGACGGGGGGCCAGTACTTC
15,.,TRBV19,TRBJ2-3,.,CASSMRGFSTDTQYF,TGTGCCAGTAGTATGAGGGGTTTTAGCACAGATACGCAGTATTTT